A single sample gave rise to the 24 T cell receptor beta chains below, sequenced in a study of cytomegalovirus exposure and HLA in healthy donors. TCRdb's table, derived via immunoSEQ multiplex PCR, lists solely in-frame clones and lacks some. This sample carries some 150,000 clones, roughly 89% of them seen once, and the ten largest clones take over 9%. The sample was PBMCs. The receptors derive from a woman between 18 and 30 years old in good health and CMV-seropositive.

The chain uses TRBV2 and TRBJ2-2; 8 bases are shared with TRBD1. CDR3 length equals 14 residues. The ends lost 10 bases at V and 3 bases at J; junction bases unmatched: 7. Germline V lookup: CDR1 SNHLY, CDR2 FYNNEI. CDR3 DNA sequence: TGTGCCACCGCAGGGGGCCGGGACACCGGGGAGCTGTTTTTT. Translated: CATAGGRDTGELFF.

This chain joins TRBV10-2 and TRBJ2-7, with TRBD2 matching over 9 bases. J was trimmed by 6 bases and V by 3 bases; bases with no gene match: 9. This CDR3 is 15 amino acids long. CDR1 WSHSY and CDR2 SAAADI come from the germline V gene. The CDR3 nucleotides are TGCGCCAGCAGTGAAGCGTGGGCTAGCGGGGTCGAGCAGTACTTC. Its protein product is CASSEAWASGVEQYF.

For the CDR3, the DNA is TGCGCCAGCAGCCAAGACCCTAGGGGAACTGAAGCTTTCTTT. Its protein product is CASSQDPRGTEAFF. The chain is built from TRBV4-1 and TRBJ1-1; D perhaps matches TRBD1 (5 bases). Trimming left V 0 bases short and J 5 bases short, with 10 bases between. The CDR3 is 14 amino acids. From germline, CDR1 is MGHRA and CDR2 YSYEKL.

The chain is built from TRBV5-4 and TRBJ2-7; D gene uncertain. The CDR3 contains 13 residues. Per the germline V gene, CDR1 is SGHNT and CDR2 is YYREEE (reference sequence). The V and J ends lost 2 bases and 4 bases respectively, with 10 bases between them. The CDR3 loop reads CASSFRFGYEQYF. The CDR3 DNA follows: TGTGCCAGCAGCTTTCGCTTCGGTTACGAGCAGTACTTC. The full variable domain, completed using reference TRBV5-4 and TRBJ2-7, is ETGVTQSPTHLIKTRGQQVTLRCSSQSGHNTVSWYQQALGQGPQFIFQYYREEENGRGNFPPRFSGLQFPNYSSELNVNALELDDSALYLCASSFRFGYEQYFGPGTRLTVT.

The CDR3 region has the DNA TGTGCCAGCATGAACCAGGGGGCGAGTAGTGAAAAACTGTTTTTT. It codes for CASMNQGASSEKLFF. The rearrangement uses TRBV2 and TRBJ1-4, with 8 bases that match TRBD1. Germline assignment: CDR1 SNHLY and CDR2 FYNNEI. With 7 bases clipped from V and 7 bases from J, the junction kept 11 bases outside the gene matches. The CDR3 is 15 amino acids.

The rearrangement links TRBV5-1 to TRBJ2-3; 9 bases align to TRBD2. Germline CDR1 SGHRS, CDR2 YFSETQ. The V gene end was trimmed by 5 bases and the J gene end by 0 bases; junction bases not matched to a gene: 4. The CDR3 runs to 15 residues. The CDR3 loop reads CASSLAGPSTDTQYF. Written as DNA, the CDR3 is TGCGCCAGCAGTCTAGCGGGGCCGAGCACAGATACGCAGTATTTT.

The chain uses TRBV19 and TRBJ1-1; 9 bases match TRBD1. Trimming took 5 bases from V and 6 from J; bases not matched to a gene: 4. CDR1 and CDR2 (germline): LNHDA, SQIVND (reference sequence). CDR3 size: 13 residues. This CDR3 reads CASSLQGAAEAFF. The DNA of the CDR3 is TGTGCCAGTAGTCTACAGGGGGCCGCTGAAGCTTTCTTT.

This clone was seen just once. V gene TRBV6-1 combines with J gene TRBJ1-5; 7 bases align to TRBD1. In germline, CDR1 is MNHNS, CDR2 SASEGT. This CDR3 has 16 amino acids. The junction had 4 bases not matched to a gene; V was cut back by 0 bases and J by 2 bases. DNA for the CDR3: TGTGCCAGCAGTGAAGCGTACGGGACAGGCAATCAGCCCCAGCATTTT. Amino acid sequence: CASSEAYGTGNQPQHF.

V and J are TRBV9 and TRBJ2-7, with D maybe TRBD2 (5 bases). The V end was cut by 0 bases, the J end by 3 bases, with 7 bases between. This CDR3 region has 13 residues. Germline CDR1 is SGDLS and CDR2 is YYNGEE. The CDR3 here is CASSVDGDYEQYF. CDR3 nucleotides: TGTGCCAGCAGCGTAGACGGGGACTACGAGCAGTACTTC.

This clone was observed a single time. The chain is built from TRBV4-1 and TRBJ2-1, with TRBD2 identical over 14 bases. This CDR3 has 17 amino acids. Germline V lookup: CDR1 MGHRA, CDR2 YSYEKL. V trimming: 1 base; J trimming: 5 bases; junction bases outside the gene matches: 4. The CDR3 is CASSQARLAGGNNEQFF. The CDR3 DNA sequence: TGCGCCAGCAGCCAAGCAAGACTAGCGGGGGGGAACAATGAGCAGTTCTTC.

This clone appeared a few times. The rearrangement links TRBV18 to TRBJ1-5, with 7 bases matching TRBD1. The CDR3 runs 14 residues. V dropped 2 bases and J dropped 5; count of bases not matched to a gene: 3. In germline, CDR1 is KGHSH, CDR2 LQKENI. CDR3 amino acids: CASSPGTAHQPQHF. The CDR3 region has the DNA TGTGCCAGCTCACCAGGGACAGCTCATCAGCCCCAGCATTTT. Drawing the rest from reference TRBV18 and TRBJ1-5, the complete variable domain is NAGVMQNPRHLVRRRGQEARLRCSPMKGHSHVYWYRQLPEEGLKFMVYLQKENIIDESGMPKERFSAEFPKEGPSILRIQQVVRGDSAAYFCASSPGTAHQPQHFGDGTRLSIL.

The gene calls are TRBV6-6 and TRBJ1-1, with D unclear. The CDR3 covers 11 residues. The V gene lost 7 bases and the J gene lost 6 bases, with 9 bases spanning the gap. In germline, CDR1 is MNHNY, CDR2 SVGAGI (reference sequence). In DNA, the CDR3 is TGTGCCAGCACCCTCCTTTCTGAAGCTTTCTTT. Translation: CASTLLSEAFF.

This clone was detected once. This chain connects TRBV7-9 to TRBJ1-1; 10 nucleotides align to TRBD1. Germline V gene data show CDR1 as SEHNR and CDR2 as FQNEAQ (reference sequence). Germline trimming cut 5 bases from V and 0 bases from J; bases unmatched to any gene: 9. This CDR3 contains 17 residues. CDR3 sequence: CASSLDRGRRMNTEAFF. In nucleotides, the CDR3 is TGTGCCAGCAGCCTCGACAGGGGGCGAAGGATGAACACTGAAGCTTTCTTT.

This clone was recorded only once. The chain combines TRBV15 with TRBJ2-7; no clear D gene. Germline CDR1 is LNHNV and CDR2 is YYDKDF (reference sequence). The length of the CDR3 is 11 residues. The V end lost 5 bases, the J end lost 3 bases, and 5 bases lay between the germline ends. CDR3 in amino acids: CATSDNYEQYF. The CDR3 nucleotides are TGTGCCACCAGCGACAACTACGAGCAGTACTTC.

The genes are TRBV7-8 and TRBJ2-3, with 10 nucleotides matching TRBD2. From germline, CDR1 is SGHVS and CDR2 FQNEAQ. This CDR3 has 16 residues. After removal of 5 bases from V and 2 bases from J, the junction contained 7 bases not matched to a gene. The CDR3, as DNA: TGTGCCAGCAGCCACGGACTAGCGGCGATCACAGATACGCAGTATTTT. This translates into CASSHGLAAITDTQYF. Variable domain in full (rest from reference TRBV7-8 and TRBJ2-3): GAGVSQSPRYKVAKRGQDVALRCDPISGHVSLFWYQQALGQGPEFLTYFQNEAQLDKSGLPSDRFFAERPEGSVSTLKIQRTQQEDSAVYLCASSHGLAAITDTQYFGPGTRLTVL.

The rearrangement uses TRBV10-3 and TRBJ2-2, with D perhaps matching TRBD1 (7 bases). The CDR3 has 16 amino acids. The V and J ends lost 3 bases and 6 bases respectively, with 17 bases between them. Germline values: CDR1 ENHRY, CDR2 SYGVKD. The CDR3 sequence: CAISDRGRRGAGELFF. CDR3 nucleotides: TGTGCCATCAGTGATCGGGGACGCAGGGGGGCCGGGGAGCTGTTTTTT.

This clone was seen only once. This chain connects TRBV23-1 to TRBJ1-2, with 12 bases matching TRBD1. TRBV23-1 is given ORF status, its function remaining uncertain. The V segment lost 4 bases and the J segment 1 base; nucleotides outside the gene matches: 1. CDR3 length equals 15 residues. CDR3 residues: CASSRDRGLNYGYTF. CDR3 in DNA: TGCGCCAGCAGTCGGGACAGGGGGCTTAACTATGGCTACACCTTC.

V is TRBV4-1 and J is TRBJ1-1; D unresolved. The CDR3 is 14 residues long. Deletions cut 2 bases from V and 1 base from J, with 8 bases between. Germline CDR1 reads MGHRA; CDR2 reads YSYEKL. The CDR3 is CASSQIRGNTEAFF. In nucleotides, the CDR3 is TGCGCCAGCAGCCAAATCCGAGGGAACACTGAAGCTTTCTTT.

This chain connects TRBV30 to TRBJ1-6; 8 nucleotides match TRBD1. In germline, CDR1 is GTSNPN, CDR2 SVGIG (reference sequence). CDR3 length: 14 amino acids. The junction had 6 bases not matched to a gene; V was cut back by 4 bases and J by 7 bases. The CDR3 spells CAWTEGQENSPLHF. The CDR3, as DNA: TGTGCCTGGACCGAGGGACAGGAAAATTCACCCCTCCACTTT.

The genes are TRBV4-1 and TRBJ1-5, with TRBD1 as a possible D gene (5 bases). V lost 11 bases and J lost 1, with 18 bases in between. The germline V gene encodes CDR1 MGHRA and CDR2 YSYEKL. This CDR3 spans 15 amino acids. This CDR3 is CAPRPGGRSNQPQHF. CDR3 DNA sequence: TGCGCCCCCCGACCGGGGGGTCGAAGCAATCAGCCCCAGCATTTT.

V is TRBV2 and J is TRBJ1-3, with 9 bases identical to TRBD1. The V segment lost 7 bases and the J segment 9 bases; nucleotides outside the gene matches: 10. CDR3 length: 14 amino acids. In germline, CDR1 is SNHLY, CDR2 FYNNEI. CDR3 DNA sequence: TGTGCCAGCACCGTCGGGACAGGGTACGCCACCATATATTTT. Encoded protein: CASTVGTGYATIYF.

The rearrangement links TRBV4-3 to TRBJ1-2; a weak D match, TRBD1 (6 bases). Between the trimmed V and J ends, which lost 0 bases and 0 bases, there was a span of 14 bases. Germline CDR1 is LGHNA and CDR2 is YSLEER. This CDR3 is 17 amino acids long. In nucleotides, the CDR3 is TGCGCCAGCAGCCAAGATATGGACAGCGACCCTAACTATGGCTACACCTTC. Translation gives CASSQDMDSDPNYGYTF.

The V gene is TRBV4-3, the J gene TRBJ1-5; the D is unclear. The CDR3 loop spans 18 amino acids. The germline V and J ends were trimmed by 4 bases and 0 bases, with 19 bases remaining between them. The germline gives CDR1 LGHNA, CDR2 YSLEER. The CDR3 reads CASSPFAGLTVSNQPQHF. CDR3 nucleotide sequence: TGCGCCAGCAGCCCGTTCGCAGGCCTCACGGTTAGCAATCAGCCCCAGCATTTT.

The V gene is TRBV20-1, the J gene TRBJ2-5, with no clear D. Trimming removed 4 bases at V and 5 bases at J, with 8 bases between. Germline V gene data show CDR1 as DFQATT and CDR2 as SNEGSKA (reference sequence). The CDR3 is 11 residues long. This CDR3 reads CSAMGSETQYF. The CDR3 DNA reads TGCAGTGCTATGGGTAGCGAGACCCAGTACTTC.